The subject of this entry is one T cell receptor beta chain. V lost 3 bases, J lost 6 bases, and 12 bases lay in between. There are 14 residues in the CDR3. Germline CDR1 SGHRS, CDR2 YFSETQ. The repertoire was sequenced with immunoSEQ multiplex PCR; TCRdb's copy has only in-frame clones and lacks some. The top ten clones hold roughly 0.83% of a sample with about 1.1 million clones, about 80% of them seen once. The data were obtained in a study of shared clonotypes between healthy human individuals. This receptor was identified in a man younger than 35 in good health. Some clones in this sample may be carry-over from other donors' samples. The chain couples TRBV5-1 to TRBJ2-2, with TRBD2 as a possible D gene (5 bases). Sample: memory CD4+ T cells from PBMCs. Regarding subset: CD45RA-negative fraction. Here the CDR3 reads CASSYEGQAGELFF. The DNA for the CDR3 is TGCGCCAGCAGCTATGAGGGTCAGGCCGGGGAGCTGTTTTTT.